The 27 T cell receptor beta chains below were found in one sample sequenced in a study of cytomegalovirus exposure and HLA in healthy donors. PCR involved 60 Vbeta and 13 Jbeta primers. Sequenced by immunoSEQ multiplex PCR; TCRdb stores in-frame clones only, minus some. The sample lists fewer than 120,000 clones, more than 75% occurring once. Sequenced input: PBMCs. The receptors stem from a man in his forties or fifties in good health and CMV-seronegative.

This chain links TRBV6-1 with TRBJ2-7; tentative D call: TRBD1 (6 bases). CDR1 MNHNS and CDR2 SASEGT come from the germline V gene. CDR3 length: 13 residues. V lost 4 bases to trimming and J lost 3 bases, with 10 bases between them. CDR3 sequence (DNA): TGTGCCAGCAGTGCCGGGACATTCTACGAGCAGTACTTC. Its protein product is CASSAGTFYEQYF.

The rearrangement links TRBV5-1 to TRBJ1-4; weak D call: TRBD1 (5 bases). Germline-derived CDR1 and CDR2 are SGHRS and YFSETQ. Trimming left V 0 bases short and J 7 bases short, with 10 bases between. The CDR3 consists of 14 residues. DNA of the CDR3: TGCGCCAGCAGCTTGGATGGGGGGGGTGAAAAACTGTTTTTT. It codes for CASSLDGGGEKLFF.

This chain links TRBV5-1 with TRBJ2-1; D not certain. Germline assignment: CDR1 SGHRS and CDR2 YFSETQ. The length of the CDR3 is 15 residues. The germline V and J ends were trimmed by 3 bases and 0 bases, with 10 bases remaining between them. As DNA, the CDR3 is TGCGCCAGCAGCTCCCCCGAGGCCTCCTACAATGAGCAGTTCTTC. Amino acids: CASSSPEASYNEQFF.

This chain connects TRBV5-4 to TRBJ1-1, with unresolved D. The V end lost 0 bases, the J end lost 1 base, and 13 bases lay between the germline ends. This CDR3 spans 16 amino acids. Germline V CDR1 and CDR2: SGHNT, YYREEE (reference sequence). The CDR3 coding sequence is TGTGCCAGCAGCTTGGGGGCCTTTTTGGAGAACACTGAAGCTTTCTTT. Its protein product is CASSLGAFLENTEAFF.

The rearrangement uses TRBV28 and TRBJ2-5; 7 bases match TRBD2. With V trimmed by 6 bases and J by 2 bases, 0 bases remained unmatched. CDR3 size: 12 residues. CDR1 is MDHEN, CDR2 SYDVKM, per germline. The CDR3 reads CASRAGQETQYF. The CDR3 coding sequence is TGTGCCAGCAGAGCGGGGCAAGAGACCCAGTACTTC. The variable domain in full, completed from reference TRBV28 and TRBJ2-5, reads DVKVTQSSRYLVKRTGEKVFLECVQDMDHENMFWYRQDPGLGLRLIYFSYDVKMKEKGDIPEGYSVSREKKERFSLILESASTNQTSMYLCASRAGQETQYFGPGTRLLVL.

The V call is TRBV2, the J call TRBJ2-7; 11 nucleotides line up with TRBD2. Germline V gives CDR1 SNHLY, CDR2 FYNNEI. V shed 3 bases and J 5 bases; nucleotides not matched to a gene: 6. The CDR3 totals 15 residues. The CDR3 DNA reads TGTGCCAGCAGTGAGGTTAGCGGGGGGGTAGACGAGCAGTACTTC. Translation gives CASSEVSGGVDEQYF.

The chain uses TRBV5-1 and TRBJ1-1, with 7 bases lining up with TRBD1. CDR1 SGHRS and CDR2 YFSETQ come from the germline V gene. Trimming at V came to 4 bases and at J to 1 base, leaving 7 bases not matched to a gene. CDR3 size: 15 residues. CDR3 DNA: TGCGCCAGCAGCAGGGAACAGGGGACGAACACTGAAGCTTTCTTT. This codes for CASSREQGTNTEAFF.

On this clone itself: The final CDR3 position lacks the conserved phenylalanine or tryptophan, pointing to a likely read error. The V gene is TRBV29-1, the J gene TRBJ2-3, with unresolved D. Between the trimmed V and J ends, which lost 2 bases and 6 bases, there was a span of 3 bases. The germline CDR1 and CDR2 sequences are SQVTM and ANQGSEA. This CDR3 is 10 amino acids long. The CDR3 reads CSVESDTQYV. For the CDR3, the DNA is TGCAGCGTTGAATCCGATACGCAGTATGTT.

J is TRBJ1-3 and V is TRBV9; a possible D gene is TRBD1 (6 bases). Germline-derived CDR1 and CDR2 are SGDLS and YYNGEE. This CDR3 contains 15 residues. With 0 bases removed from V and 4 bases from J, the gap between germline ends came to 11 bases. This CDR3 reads CASSVASGTGNTIYF. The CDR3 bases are TGTGCCAGCAGCGTAGCTAGTGGGACAGGAAACACCATATATTTT.

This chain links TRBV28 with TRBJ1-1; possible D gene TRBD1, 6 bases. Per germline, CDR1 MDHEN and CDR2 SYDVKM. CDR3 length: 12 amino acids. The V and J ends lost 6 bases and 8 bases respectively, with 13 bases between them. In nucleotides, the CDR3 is TGTGCCAGCAGAAACAGGGCCTACGAAGCTTTCTTT. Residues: CASRNRAYEAFF. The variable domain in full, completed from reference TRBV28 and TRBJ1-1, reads DVKVTQSSRYLVKRTGEKVFLECVQDMDHENMFWYRQDPGLGLRLIYFSYDVKMKEKGDIPEGYSVSREKKERFSLILESASTNQTSMYLCASRNRAYEAFFGQGTRLTVV.

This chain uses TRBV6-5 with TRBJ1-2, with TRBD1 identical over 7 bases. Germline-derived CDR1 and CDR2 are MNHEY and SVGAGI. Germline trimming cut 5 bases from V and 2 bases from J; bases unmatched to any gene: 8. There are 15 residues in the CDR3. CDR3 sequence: CASSPAPTGNYGYTF. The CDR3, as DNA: TGTGCCAGCAGTCCTGCGCCGACAGGGAACTATGGCTACACCTTC.

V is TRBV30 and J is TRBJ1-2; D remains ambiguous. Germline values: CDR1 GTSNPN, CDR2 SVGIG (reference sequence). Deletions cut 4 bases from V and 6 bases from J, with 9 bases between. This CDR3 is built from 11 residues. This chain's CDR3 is CAWMSGNGYTF. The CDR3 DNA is TGTGCCTGGATGTCGGGAAATGGCTACACCTTC.

The CDR3 loop reads CASSPAGSGANVLTF. For the CDR3, the DNA is TGCGCCAGCAGCCCCGCGGGCTCTGGGGCCAACGTCCTGACTTTC. The V and J genes are TRBV5-1 and TRBJ2-6, with D possibly being TRBD2 (5 bases). CDR1 and CDR2 from the germline V gene are SGHRS and YFSETQ. The V end was cut by 4 bases, the J end by 0 bases, with 8 bases between. This CDR3 contains 15 residues.

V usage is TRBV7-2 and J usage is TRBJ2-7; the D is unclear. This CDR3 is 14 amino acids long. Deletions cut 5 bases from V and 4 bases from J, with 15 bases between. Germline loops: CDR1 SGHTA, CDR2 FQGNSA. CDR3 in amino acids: CASSPSTTFYEQYF. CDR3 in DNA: TGTGCCAGCAGCCCCTCCACGACTTTTTACGAGCAGTACTTC.

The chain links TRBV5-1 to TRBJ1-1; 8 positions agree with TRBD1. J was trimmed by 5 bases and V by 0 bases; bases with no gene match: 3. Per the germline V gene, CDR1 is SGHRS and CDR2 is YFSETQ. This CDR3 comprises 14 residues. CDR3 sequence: CASSLEGDRTEAFF. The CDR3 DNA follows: TGCGCCAGCAGCTTGGAGGGGGACAGGACTGAAGCTTTCTTT. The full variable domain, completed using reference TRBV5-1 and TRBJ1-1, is KAGVTQTPRYLIKTRGQQVTLSCSPISGHRSVSWYQQTPGQGLQFLFEYFSETQRNKGNFPGRFSGRQFSNSRSEMNVSTLELGDSALYLCASSLEGDRTEAFFGQGTRLTVV.

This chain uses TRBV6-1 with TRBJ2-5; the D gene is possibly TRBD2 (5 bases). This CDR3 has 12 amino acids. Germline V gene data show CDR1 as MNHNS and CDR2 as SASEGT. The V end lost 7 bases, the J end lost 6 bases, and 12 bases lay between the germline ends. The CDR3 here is CASKSGTQTQYF. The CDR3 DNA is TGTGCCAGCAAGTCGGGAACGCAGACCCAGTACTTC.

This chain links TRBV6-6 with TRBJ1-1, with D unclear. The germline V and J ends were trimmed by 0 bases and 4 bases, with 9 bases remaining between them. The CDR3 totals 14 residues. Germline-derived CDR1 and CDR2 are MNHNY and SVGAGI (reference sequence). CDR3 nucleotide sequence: TGTGCCAGCAGTTACTCTGAGGGTTCCACTGAAGCTTTCTTT. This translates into CASSYSEGSTEAFF.

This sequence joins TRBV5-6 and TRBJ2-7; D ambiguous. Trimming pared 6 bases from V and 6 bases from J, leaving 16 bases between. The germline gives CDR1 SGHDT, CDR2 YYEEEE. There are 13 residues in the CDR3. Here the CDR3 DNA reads TGTGCCAGCACAAATTGGCGGCGTTTCGAGCAGTACTTC. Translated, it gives CASTNWRRFEQYF.

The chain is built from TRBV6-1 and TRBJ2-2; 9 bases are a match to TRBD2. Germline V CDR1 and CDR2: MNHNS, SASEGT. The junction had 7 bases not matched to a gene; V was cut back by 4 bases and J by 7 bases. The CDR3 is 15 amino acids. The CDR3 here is CASSGGGAWVGELFF. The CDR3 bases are TGTGCCAGCAGTGGCGGGGGGGCCTGGGTCGGGGAGCTGTTTTTT.

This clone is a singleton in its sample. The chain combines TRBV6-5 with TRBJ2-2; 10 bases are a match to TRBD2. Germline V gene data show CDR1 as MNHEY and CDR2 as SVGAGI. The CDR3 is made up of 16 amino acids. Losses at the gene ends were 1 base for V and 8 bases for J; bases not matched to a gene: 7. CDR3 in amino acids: CASSYLAGGDQGELFF. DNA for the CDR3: TGTGCCAGCAGTTACTTAGCGGGGGGCGATCAAGGGGAGCTGTTTTTT.

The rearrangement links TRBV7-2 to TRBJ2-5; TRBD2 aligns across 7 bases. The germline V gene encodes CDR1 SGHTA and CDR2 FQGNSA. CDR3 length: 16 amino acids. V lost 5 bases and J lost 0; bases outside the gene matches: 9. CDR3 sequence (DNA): TGTGCCAGCAGCCCAACCGGGACTACTAACCAAGAGACCCAGTACTTC. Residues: CASSPTGTTNQETQYF.

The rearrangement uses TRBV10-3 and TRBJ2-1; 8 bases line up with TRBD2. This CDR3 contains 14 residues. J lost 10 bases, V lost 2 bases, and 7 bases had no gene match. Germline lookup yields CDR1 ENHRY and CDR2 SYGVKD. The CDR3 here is CAISEGLLAAEQFF. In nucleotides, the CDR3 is TGTGCCATCAGTGAGGGCCTACTAGCGGCAGAGCAGTTCTTC.

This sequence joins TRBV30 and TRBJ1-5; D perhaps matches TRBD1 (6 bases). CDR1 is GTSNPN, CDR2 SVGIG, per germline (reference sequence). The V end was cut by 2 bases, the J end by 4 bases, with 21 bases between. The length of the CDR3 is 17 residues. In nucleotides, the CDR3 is TGTGCCTGGAGTCGGGGGGCGATTGTTCTGGCGAATCAGCCCCAGCATTTT. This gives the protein CAWSRGAIVLANQPQHF.

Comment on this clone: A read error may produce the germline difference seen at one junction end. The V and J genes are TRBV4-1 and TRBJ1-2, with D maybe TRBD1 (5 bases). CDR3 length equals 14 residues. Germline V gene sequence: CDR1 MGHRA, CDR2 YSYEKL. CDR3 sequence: CASGQVIDSHGYTF. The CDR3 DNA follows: TGCGCCAGCGGCCAAGTAATCGACAGCCATGGCTACACCTTC.

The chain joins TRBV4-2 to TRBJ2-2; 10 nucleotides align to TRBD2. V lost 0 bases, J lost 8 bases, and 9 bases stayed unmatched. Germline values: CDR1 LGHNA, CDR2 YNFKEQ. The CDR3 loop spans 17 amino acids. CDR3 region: CASSQEGKLAGWGELFF. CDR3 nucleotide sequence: TGTGCCAGCAGCCAAGAGGGGAAACTAGCGGGGTGGGGGGAGCTGTTTTTT.

CDR3 residues: CASSPGQGRETQYF. In nucleotides, the CDR3 is TGTGCCAGCAGCCCGGGACAGGGTCGAGAGACCCAGTACTTC. J is TRBJ2-5 and V is TRBV7-2; TRBD1 agrees at 9 bases. The CDR3 length is 14 residues. Germline V gives CDR1 SGHTA, CDR2 FQGNSA. V was pared by 5 bases and J by 4 bases, with 5 bases of the junction left unmatched.

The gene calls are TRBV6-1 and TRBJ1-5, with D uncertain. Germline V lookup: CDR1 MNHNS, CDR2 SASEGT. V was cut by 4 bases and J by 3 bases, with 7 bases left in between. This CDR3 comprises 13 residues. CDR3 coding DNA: TGTGCCAGCAGTGTACGGTTCAATCAGCCCCAGCATTTT. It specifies CASSVRFNQPQHF.